This is a list of T cell receptor beta chains from one sample in a study of blood T cell repertoires in COVID-19. The data were produced by immunoSEQ multiplex PCR, yet TCRdb's version contains in-frame clones alone and is incomplete. The sample shows 200,000 to 250,000 clones, around 87% of them seen only once. Sequencing was done on a sample of peripheral blood. The receptor source for this set is a woman aged 70-85 years with active or convalescent COVID-19. CDR3s include the opening cysteine and the closing phenylalanine or tryptophan. Fields, in order: V gene, D gene, clone size, J gene, CDR3 DNA, CDR3 protein. The D gene is left open where the match is weak. Clone size is stated in some rows and not others, as once, few, many or a class when expanded.

>TRBV13|TRBD1|NA|TRBJ1-2
TGTGCCAGCACCCTTAGGGGGGACAGGCCTCCCGGGTTC
CASTLRGDRPPGF
>TRBV6-2/TRBV6-3|NA|NA|TRBJ2-7
TGTGCCAGCAGCCTGAGCCCTAACGAGCAGTACTTC
CASSLSPNEQYF
>TRBV18|TRBD1|NA|TRBJ1-1
TGTGCCAGCTCACTGGGACAGGGAGAGACTGAAGCTTTCTTT
CASSLGQGETEAFF
>TRBV28|TRBD1|NA|TRBJ2-2
TGTGCCAGCAGTTCCGGGACAGGAAAGAACACCGGGGAGCTGTTTTTT
CASSSGTGKNTGELFF
>TRBV24-1|TRBD1|NA|TRBJ1-6
TGTGCCACCAGTGATAGGACAGGCGATTCACCCCTCCACTTT
CATSDRTGDSPLHF
>TRBV10-3|NA|NA|TRBJ2-3
TGTGCCATCAGTGAGCCCGCCGCAGGGTCAGATACGCAGTATTTT
CAISEPAAGSDTQYF
>TRBV4-1|NA|NA|TRBJ2-3
TGCGCCAGCAGCCATCACAGGGAAGATACGCAGTATTTT
CASSHHREDTQYF
>TRBV9|TRBD2|NA|TRBJ2-4
TGTGCCAGCAGCGCGAATAGCGGGGTGGCCAAAAACATTCAGTACTTC
CASSANSGVAKNIQYF
>TRBV12-3/TRBV12-4|NA|few|TRBJ1-3
TGTATCCCAGGGTTCGAGCAAGATTTT
CIPGFEQDF
>TRBV12-3/TRBV12-4|TRBD1|NA|TRBJ2-7
TGTGCCAGCACCTTGACAGGGCTCGAGCAGTACTTC
CASTLTGLEQYF
>TRBV11-3|NA|NA|TRBJ2-1
TGTGCCAGCAGCCTAGAAGTGGGCTCCAATGAGCAGTTCTTC
CASSLEVGSNEQFF
>TRBV19|NA|NA|TRBJ1-1
TGTGCCAGTAGTATGGAGGGGTGGGTCGACACTGAAGCTTTCTTT
CASSMEGWVDTEAFF
>TRBV4-3|NA|NA|TRBJ1-1
TGCGCCAGCAGCCAAGAACCCAGGCGGGACACTGAAGCTTTCTTT
CASSQEPRRDTEAFF
>TRBV6-5|TRBD1|NA|TRBJ1-2
TGTGCCAGCAATGTGGGAGGACAGGGAAACTATGGCTACACCTTC
CASNVGGQGNYGYTF
>TRBV5-1|NA|NA|TRBJ2-7
TGCGCCAGCAGCTTGGCCGAGGGCGGATACTACGAGCAGTACTTC
CASSLAEGGYYEQYF
>TRBV11-2|NA|NA|TRBJ1-2
TGTGCCAGCAGCTTAGGCGGTAGAAACTATGGCTACACCTTC
CASSLGGRNYGYTF
>TRBV19|NA|NA|TRBJ1-3
TGTGCCAGCGTACAGGGAGTCTCTGGAAACACCATATATTTT
CASVQGVSGNTIYF
>TRBV5-4|TRBD1|NA|TRBJ2-1
TGTGCCAGCAGCTTGACCACAGGGGTGGGGGAGCAGTTCTTC
CASSLTTGVGEQFF
>TRBV5-6|NA|NA|TRBJ1-3
TGTGCCAGCAGTGTGCGTGGAAACACCATATATTTT
CASSVRGNTIYF
>TRBV19|NA|NA|TRBJ1-2
TGTGCCAGTAGTGATAGGGGCTATGGCTACACCTTC
CASSDRGYGYTF
>TRBV6-5|NA|NA|TRBJ1-2
TGTGCCAGCAGTTCGCAGGGAGGCTACACCTTC
CASSSQGGYTF
>TRBV10-3|NA|NA|TRBJ2-3
TGTGCCATCAGTACAGGGCAAACAGATACGCAGTATTTT
CAISTGQTDTQYF
>TRBV7-8|NA|NA|TRBJ1-2
TGTGCCAGCAGCTTAGCCGGGACATTAGAAAACTATGGCTACACCTTC
CASSLAGTLENYGYTF